This T cell receptor beta chain stems from a study of blood T cell repertoires in COVID-19 (TCRdb year 2020). As for the study more broadly: Samples covering the acute and convalescent phases of COVID-19 were provided by collaborators in the United States, Italy and Spain. The material from the prospective study consisted of cDNA or gDNA derived from T cells, B-cell-depleted T cells, or PBMCs. Deeply sampled blood TCRbeta repertoires from subjects exposed to, actively infected with, or recovered from COVID-19 were included in the dataset. The repertoires were released in a freely available public database intended as a resource for research on the immune response to SARS-CoV-2. The samples were drawn from the first 160 participants of the ongoing ImmuneRACE study and from about 1,200 subjects provided by 6 global collaborators. The sample metadata nearly always contained a de-identified subject ID, COVID-19 status, age in years and sex. Where HLA class I and class II types were available, the types were taken from metadata supplied by the sample provider, not from assay-based typing. Beyond this particular receptor, the publication reports: Clinical and demographic metadata were provided uncurated, with the amount varying by source and participant.

The CDR3 contains 17 residues, cysteine and phenylalanine counted. CDR3 DNA is the only sequence kept; it has 51 bases, read in frame from the first base. V and J are trimmed by 0 bases and 0 bases, and the gene matches miss 4 bases of the junction. The germline V gene supplies CDR1 ENHRY and CDR2 SYGVKD. Whole blood was collected in K2EDTA tubes by collaborating institutions according to the institutions' own protocols. For TCRbeta analysis, collaborator samples were shipped as frozen whole blood, as isolated PBMCs, or as DNA extracted from either sample type. The immunoSEQ Assay, a bias-controlled multiplex PCR, was used to amplify TCRbeta CDR3 regions from genomic DNA. As for the original processing: Within the assay, amplification of reference gene primers was used to estimate how many nucleated cells each sample contained. To quantify the absolute abundance of each unique TCRbeta CDR3 rearrangement, sequence reads were collapsed and filtered. Productive Simpson clonality was computed per sample as the square root of Simpson's diversity index over productive rearrangements. TCRdb took over this immuneACCESS table, retaining in-frame rearrangements with V and J assigned. Such tables are incomplete; in checked studies, under half of the missing clones stem from an unresolved V gene, and the remainder is unexplained. That table is the source of V, J and clone size, and D and trimming were worked out from the DNA. The sample table holds about 15,000 clones, of which roughly three quarters were seen once. The ten biggest clones cover under 35% of the sample.

This clone has a single count. No cognate antigen has been identified for it. The sample holds no much larger clone one base away, and base qualities are not on file. The receptor's source is a man aged 65-85 years with active or convalescent COVID-19. Here the chain combines TRBV10-3 and TRBJ2-5, with 10 bases aligning to TRBD2. The material sequenced was peripheral blood. The CDR3 has the sequence CAISESKRGGHQETQYF. The DNA reads as follows: TGTGCCATCAGTGAGTCTAAGCGGGGGGGACACCAAGAGACCCAGTACTTC.